A selection of T cell receptor beta chains follows, all from one sample in a study of beta chain features in type 1 diabetes. TCRdb's copy holds only in-frame clones and misses some; the assay was immunoSEQ multiplex PCR. The sample lists hundreds of thousands of clones, approximately 14% occurring once. Input material: naive CD4+ T cells from blood. Receptor source: a man in his thirties or forties in good health. Both conserved end residues are part of each CDR3. The size field is filled for only some rows; it gives once, few, many or a size class.

few,TRBJ2-7,TRBV5-6,CASSWEDYEQYF
few,TRBJ2-3,TRBV25-1,CASSTASPPDTQYF
-,TRBJ2-4,TRBV28,CASSPPALPNKNIQYF
-,TRBJ2-3,TRBV5-1,CASSRRRQLSSTDTQYF
few,TRBJ2-2,TRBV7-9,CASSPRGPTGELFF
-,TRBJ2-2,TRBV9,CASSVGDSPPGELFF
few,TRBJ1-3,TRBV5-4,CASSRDQGPSGNTIYF
-,TRBJ2-2,TRBV7-9,CASSSPGLDTGELFF
-,TRBJ1-3,TRBV15,CATSRTPGRGSGNTIYF
-,TRBJ1-2,TRBV2,CASSGYLTGRNYGYTF
few,TRBJ1-2,TRBV5-1,CASSLARQGPDGYTF
few,TRBJ2-2,TRBV6-5,CASSAASTGELFF
-,TRBJ2-6,TRBV5-4,CASSLGTKTGANVLTF